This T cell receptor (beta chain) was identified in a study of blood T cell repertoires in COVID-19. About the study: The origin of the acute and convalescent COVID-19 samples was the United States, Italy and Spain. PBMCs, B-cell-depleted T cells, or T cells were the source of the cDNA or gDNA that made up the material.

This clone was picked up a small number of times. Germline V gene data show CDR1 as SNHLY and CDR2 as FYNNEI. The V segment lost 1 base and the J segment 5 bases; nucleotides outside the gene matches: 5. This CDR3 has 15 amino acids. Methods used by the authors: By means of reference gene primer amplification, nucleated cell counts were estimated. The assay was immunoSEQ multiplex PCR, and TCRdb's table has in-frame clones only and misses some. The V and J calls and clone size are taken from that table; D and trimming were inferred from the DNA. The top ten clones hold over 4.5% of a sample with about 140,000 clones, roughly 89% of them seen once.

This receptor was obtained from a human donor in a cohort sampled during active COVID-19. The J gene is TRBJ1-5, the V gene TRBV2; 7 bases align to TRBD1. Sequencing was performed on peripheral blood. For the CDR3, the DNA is TGTGCCAGCAGTGAAGGCAGGGGGGCCTATCAGCCCCAGCATTTT. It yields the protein CASSEGRGAYQPQHF.